This TCR beta chain was observed in a study of shared clonotypes between healthy human individuals. Study-level points and caveats: The donor pool, a small one, limited the genetic and exposure-history diversity represented. Blood alone was sampled, and tissue repertoires likely differ.

Naive-designated CD8 cells lacked CD45RO, were positively enriched for CCR7, and omitted terminally differentiated effector memory CD45RA+ cells. As concerns this clone: The antigen remains undetermined.

The assay was immunoSEQ multiplex PCR, and TCRdb's table has in-frame clones only and misses some. This repertoire shows roughly 2,000,000 clones, around 93% found once; its top ten account for around 1.7%. With 4 bases clipped from V and 3 bases from J, the junction kept 4 bases outside the gene matches. The CDR3 extends over 13 amino acids. Germline V CDR1 and CDR2: SGHNT, YYREEE (reference sequence). The receptor was derived from a man aged 18 to 35 in good health. Some clones in this sample may be carry-over from other donors' samples. The V gene is TRBV5-4, the J gene TRBJ2-7; 7 bases agree with TRBD1. What was sequenced was naive CD8+ T cells from PBMCs. CDR3 coding DNA: TGTGCCAGCAGCAACGACAGGGTCTACGAGCAGTACTTC. Protein: CASSNDRVYEQYF.